This T cell receptor beta chain was sequenced during a study of cytomegalovirus exposure and HLA in healthy donors. The germline V gene encodes CDR1 LNHDA and CDR2 SQIVND (reference sequence). The CDR3 is 14 residues long. As regards this clone: What it binds is not known. The junction shows a germline mismatch at one end, possibly a read error. Additional DNA sequences in this sample encode the identical CDR3.

Both 60 Vbeta primers and 13 Jbeta primers went into the PCR. TCRdb's copy holds only in-frame clones and misses some; the assay was immunoSEQ multiplex PCR. The repertoire holds approximately 120,000 clones, 75% to 80% seen once, with approximately 3.9% in the top ten. Regarding the study as a whole: In an earlier analysis, about 87% or about 30%: the productive usage of most TCR beta V segments. In vitro data verified a few CMV-associated chains as specific for CMV antigens.

The chain is built from TRBV19 and TRBJ2-7, with D maybe TRBD1 (6 bases). The source material was PBMCs. This sequence originates from a man aged 35-49 years in good health and CMV-seronegative. The CDR3 bases are TGCGCCAGTAGTATTCGACAGGACGCCTACGAGCAGTACTTC. Translation gives CASSIRQDAYEQYF. Full variable domain (remainder filled in from reference TRBV19 and TRBJ2-7): DGGITQSPKYLFRKEGQNVTLSCEQNLNHDAMYWYRQDPGQGLRLIYYSQIVNDFQKGDIAEGYSVSREKKESFPLTVTSAQKNPTAFYLCASSIRQDAYEQYFGPGTRLTVT.